Sequencing of this T cell receptor (beta chain) was carried out in a study of shared clonotypes between healthy human individuals. Using immunoSEQ multiplex PCR, the repertoire was profiled, and TCRdb retains in-frame clones only, with some absent. Of about 710,000 clones listed, 73% are singletons. Germline-derived CDR1 and CDR2 are MDHEN and SYDVKM. This CDR3 contains 15 residues. Trimming left V 4 bases short and J 10 bases short, with 20 bases between. This clone was observed a few times. V usage is TRBV28 and J usage is TRBJ2-1; D uncertain. The sample comprised memory CD4+ T cells sorted from blood. The subset: CD45RA-negative fraction. This sequence originates from a woman aged 25 to 39 in good health. Here the CDR3 DNA reads TGTGCCAGCAGTTCTGCCCCCGCCCCCCGGGCCGAGCAGTTCTTC. Translating it yields CASSSAPAPRAEQFF.